Listed below are T cell receptor beta chains from one sample, sequenced in a study of cytomegalovirus exposure and HLA in healthy donors. TCRdb keeps only in-frame clones here, not all; method: immunoSEQ multiplex PCR. The sample records tens of thousands of clones, 97% being singletons. Sequenced material: PBMCs. The receptors here all came from a woman aged 18-29 years in good health and CMV-seropositive. Both conserved end residues are part of each CDR3. Each record gives: V gene, D gene, clone size, J gene, CDR3 DNA, CDR3 protein. The D gene is left open where the match is weak. Clone sizes are given selectively: once, few, many, or a class where the clone is expanded.

>TRBV27|TRBD1|NA|TRBJ1-1
TGTGCCAGCAGTGCAACAGGGGTGTGGAACACTGAAGCTTTCTTT
CASSATGVWNTEAFF
>TRBV15|NA|NA|TRBJ2-1
TGTGCCACCAGCAGAGGCGGGATGAACAATGAGCAGTTCTTC
CATSRGGMNNEQFF
>TRBV2|TRBD1|once|TRBJ2-7
TGTGCCAGCAGTGCACGGACAGGTCCCTACGAGCAGTACTTC
CASSARTGPYEQYF
>TRBV18|TRBD2|NA|TRBJ2-1
TGTGCCAGCTCACCACCGGGACTAGGCGATGAGCAGTTCTTC
CASSPPGLGDEQFF
>TRBV5-6|TRBD1|NA|TRBJ2-7
TGTGCCAGCAGCTCGACAGGGTACAACGAGCAGTACTTC
CASSSTGYNEQYF
>TRBV7-3|TRBD1|NA|TRBJ2-7
TGTGCCAGCAGCAGTACCGGGACAGGTGACTACGAGCAGTACTTC
CASSSTGTGDYEQYF
>TRBV7-9|TRBD1|NA|TRBJ2-7
TGTGCCAGCAGCTTAGACAGGGGCCGGAGAGAGCAGTACTTC
CASSLDRGRREQYF
>TRBV27|NA|NA|TRBJ2-7
TGTGCCAGCAGATATAACTACGAGCAGTACTTC
CASRYNYEQYF
>TRBV28|NA|NA|TRBJ2-7
TGTGCCAGCAGTCCCCTAAGTTCGGGAGCATCCTACGAGCAGTACTTC
CASSPLSSGASYEQYF
>TRBV6-1|NA|NA|TRBJ1-2
TGTGCCAGCAGTGAGTCGCAGGGAGGGTATTCTTTC
CASSESQGGYSF
>TRBV9|NA|NA|TRBJ1-4
TGTGCCAGCAGCGTAGCCCCCCGGGGGGCGGGTGAAAAACTGTTTTTT
CASSVAPRGAGEKLFF
>TRBV2|NA|NA|TRBJ2-7
TGTGCCAGCAGGACAGGACGGAGCTCCTACGAGCAGTACTTC
CASRTGRSSYEQYF
>TRBV19|TRBD1|NA|TRBJ1-2
TGTGCCAGTAGTACCGTACAGGGGGCAGCATGGTATGGCTACACCTTC
CASSTVQGAAWYGYTF
>TRBV19|NA|once|TRBJ1-1
TGTGCCAGTAGTATCCAGTTCATGAACACTGAAGCTTTCTTT
CASSIQFMNTEAFF
>TRBV7-7|NA|NA|TRBJ2-3
TGTGCTAGCAGCTTAGCACTCACAGATACGCAGTATTTT
CASSLALTDTQYF
>TRBV21-1|NA|NA|TRBJ2-1
TGTGCCAGCAGACCCTATATAGAGCAGTTCTTC
CASRPYIEQFF
>TRBV18|TRBD2|NA|TRBJ2-3
TGTGCCAGCTCACCACTTATGACTAGCGGGAGCACAGATACGCAGTATTTT
CASSPLMTSGSTDTQYF
>TRBV28|NA|NA|TRBJ2-7
TGTGCCAGCGCCGGAGGGACAGCCACTTCCGAGCAGTACTTC
CASAGGTATSEQYF
>TRBV14|NA|NA|TRBJ2-7
TGTGCCAGCAGTTCGACTAGGAGGGGTTTGGAGCAGTACTTC
CASSSTRRGLEQYF
>TRBV7-9|TRBD2|NA|TRBJ2-5
TGTGCCAGCAGCTCGGGACTAGCGGGGCCTCCCCGGGAGACCCAGTACTTC
CASSSGLAGPPRETQYF
>TRBV11-3|NA|once|TRBJ1-1
TGTGCCAGCAGCTTAAACCCAGGGGTAGAAGCTTTCTTT
CASSLNPGVEAFF
>TRBV28|NA|NA|TRBJ1-5
TGTGCCAGCAGGATCTCTTCGGAGCAGTATCAGCCCCAGCATTTT
CASRISSEQYQPQHF
>TRBV10-3|NA|NA|TRBJ1-4
TGTGCCATCAGCGAGGGGTCCGGGATTGAAAAACTGTTTTTT
CAISEGSGIEKLFF
>TRBV6-1|NA|NA|TRBJ2-7
TGTGCCAGCAGCGAAAGAATGGATCTAATGTGGGGGCTTGACGAGCAGTACTTC
CASSERMDLMWGLDEQYF
>TRBV7-9|TRBD1|once|TRBJ2-7
TGTGCCAGCAGCTTAATTGGGACAGGGTCCTACGAGCAGTACTTC
CASSLIGTGSYEQYF
>TRBV27|NA|NA|TRBJ2-7
TGTGCCAGCGCCGGGACTTGGAGCTCCTACGAGCAGTACTTC
CASAGTWSSYEQYF